Described below is a single T cell receptor beta chain sequence and its context. Its antigen is unknown. This specimen belongs to a study of blood T cells in healthy people across ages. The CDR3 covers 17 residues. Per the germline V gene, CDR1 is DFQATT and CDR2 is SNEGSKA (reference sequence). V lost 3 bases to trimming and J lost 7 bases; unmatched junction nucleotides: 14. Every participating donor contributed 7.5 to 10 milliliters of peripheral blood through a draw. PCR was performed a second time for about 6 to 12 cycles using a sample-barcoded 5' primer and a J-beta primer mix. TCRdb fed the 5' RACE reads into MiXCR, producing one record per CDR3 protein. The table lists about 400,000 distinct CDR3 sequences, approximately 47% of them singletons. Study-level points and caveats: When set beside aged donors, long-lived donors presented more naive CD4+ cells and higher diversity. Age advanced and TCR beta diversity per million T cells fell, roughly linearly.

This clonotype was obtained from a man in his sixties in good health. J is TRBJ2-7 and V is TRBV20-1; 14 positions match TRBD2. Sequenced material: blood. The CDR3 sequence is CSASVSTSGRAKNEQYF. The CDR3 bases are TGCAGTGCTAGTGTTTCGACTAGCGGGAGGGCCAAGAATGAGCAGTACTTC.